This T cell receptor (beta chain) was sequenced in a study of cytomegalovirus exposure and HLA in healthy donors. Germline lookup yields CDR1 SGHNT and CDR2 YYREEE (reference sequence). This CDR3 has 14 amino acids. V lost 4 bases to trimming and J lost 3 bases, with 11 bases between them. Amplification used 60 Vbeta primers and 13 Jbeta primers. Some clones are missing from TCRdb's copy, which holds only in-frame ones; the method was immunoSEQ multiplex PCR. The sample has more than 80,000 clones, 55% to 75% seen once. Study-wide findings and caveats: Information on immune exposure was restricted to one variable (CMV serostatus).

This cohort consisted of healthy bone marrow donors. At sampling all donors were nominally healthy, likely with unrecorded immune exposures. About this clone: Its antigen is not known.

The rearrangement joins TRBV5-4 to TRBJ2-1, with a weak D call TRBD1 (6 bases). The receptor was derived from a man aged 55 to 70 in good health and CMV-seronegative. The material sequenced was PBMCs. The CDR3 is CASSPDRNYNEQFF. The CDR3 DNA follows: TGTGCCAGCAGCCCGGACAGAAACTACAATGAGCAGTTCTTC.